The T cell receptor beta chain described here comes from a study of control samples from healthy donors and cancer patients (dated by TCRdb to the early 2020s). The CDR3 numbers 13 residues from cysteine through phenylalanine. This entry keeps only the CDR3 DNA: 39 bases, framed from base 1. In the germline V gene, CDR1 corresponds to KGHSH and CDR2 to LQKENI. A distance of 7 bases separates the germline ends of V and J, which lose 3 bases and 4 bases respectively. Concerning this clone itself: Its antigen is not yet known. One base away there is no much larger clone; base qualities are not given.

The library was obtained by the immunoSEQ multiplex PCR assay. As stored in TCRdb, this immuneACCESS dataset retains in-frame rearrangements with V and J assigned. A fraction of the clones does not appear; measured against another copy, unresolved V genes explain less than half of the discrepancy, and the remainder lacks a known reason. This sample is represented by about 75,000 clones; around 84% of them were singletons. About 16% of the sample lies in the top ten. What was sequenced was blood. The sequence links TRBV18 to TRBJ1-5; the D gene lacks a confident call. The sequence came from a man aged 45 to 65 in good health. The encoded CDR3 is CASSPAGNQPQHF. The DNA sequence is TGTGCCAGCTCACCGGCAGGAAATCAGCCCCAGCATTTT.